This TCR beta chain was recovered during a study of cytomegalovirus exposure and HLA in healthy donors. Findings and caveats of the study: A later analysis showed that HLA-associated TCR beta chains had undergone more clonal expansion than equally common others.

In terms of frequency, this clone is medium-sized. Antigen specificity is unknown. PCR primers comprised 60 Vbeta and 13 Jbeta primers. Assay: immunoSEQ multiplex PCR; the TCRdb copy retains only in-frame clones and omits some. The sample table sets out roughly 70,000 clones. Trimming at V came to 4 bases and at J to 1 base, leaving 8 bases not matched to a gene. Per germline, CDR1 MDHEN and CDR2 SYDVKM. The CDR3 is 16 amino acids. The rearrangement links TRBV28 to TRBJ1-1, with 8 bases lining up with TRBD1. The sequencing sample was made of PBMCs. This clonotype was sampled from a man aged 40-49 years in good health and CMV-seronegative. CDR3: CASSSGGQDSNTEAFF. In DNA, the CDR3 is TGTGCCAGCAGTTCAGGGGGACAGGATTCGAACACTGAAGCTTTCTTT.